Below are 9 T cell receptor beta chains sequenced from a single sample in a study of blood T cell repertoires in COVID-19. Sequencing used immunoSEQ multiplex PCR; TCRdb keeps in-frame clones, though not all of them. The sample has about 270,000 clones, 85% to 90% seen once. Sequenced input: PBMCs or T cells enriched from blood (not recorded which). These receptors came from a young man who had recovered from COVID-19.

A few counts support this clone. This chain uses TRBV6-5 with TRBJ1-2, with D tentatively TRBD1 (6 bases). Trimming shortened V by 5 bases and J by 7 bases, and 11 bases separated the two germline ends. This CDR3 region has 12 residues. In germline, CDR1 is MNHEY, CDR2 SVGAGI. The CDR3 nucleotides read TGTGCCAGCAGTCTTGGGGGCCGTGGCTACACCTTC. It specifies CASSLGGRGYTF.

J is TRBJ2-7 and V is TRBV25-1; possibly TRBD1 for D (7 bases). CDR1 and CDR2 (germline): MGHDK, SYGVNS. The CDR3 is 16 residues long. V lost 5 bases, J lost 0 bases, and 17 bases lay in between. The DNA for the CDR3 is TGTGCCAGCAGTACCCTGGGGGGACAGCGCTCCTACGAGCAGTACTTC. Amino acid sequence: CASSTLGGQRSYEQYF.

The V and J genes are TRBV10-3 and TRBJ1-2; 8 bases match TRBD1. With 5 bases clipped from V and 5 bases from J, the junction kept 10 bases outside the gene matches. There are 15 residues in the CDR3. Germline V lookup: CDR1 ENHRY, CDR2 SYGVKD. The CDR3 spells CAISISGRGRYGYTF. CDR3 nucleotide sequence: TGTGCCATCAGTATATCGGGCAGGGGGCGATATGGCTACACCTTC.

This clone was found a few times. This chain uses TRBV2 with TRBJ2-1, with TRBD2 matching 9 bases. Germline V CDR1 and CDR2: SNHLY, FYNNEI. This CDR3 is 13 amino acids long. The J segment lost 10 bases and the V segment lost 7 bases, leaving 8 bases of the junction unmatched. The CDR3 reads CASIQRGEGEQFF. As DNA, the CDR3 is TGTGCCAGCATTCAGCGGGGGGAGGGCGAGCAGTTCTTC.

This chain joins TRBV27 and TRBJ2-7; D unclear. The CDR3 covers 14 residues. Germline CDR1 MNHEY, CDR2 SMNVEV (reference sequence). The ends were cut back, 5 bases at V and 0 bases at J, with 11 bases in the middle. In nucleotides, the CDR3 is TGTGCCAGCAGTCCGAGACTCCTCTCCTACGAGCAGTACTTC. It codes for CASSPRLLSYEQYF.

This clone has more than one count but fewer than ten. This chain joins TRBV19 and TRBJ1-3; 7 bases match TRBD1. The germline V gene encodes CDR1 LNHDA and CDR2 SQIVND (reference sequence). J was trimmed by 0 bases and V by 6 bases; bases with no gene match: 11. This CDR3 comprises 17 residues. The CDR3 DNA follows: TGTGCCAGTAGCTTAATCGGGACAGTCCACTCTGGAAACACCATATATTTT. It translates to CASSLIGTVHSGNTIYF.

This chain uses TRBV7-6 with TRBJ1-1, with D uncertain. Germline values: CDR1 SGHVS, CDR2 FNYEAQ. This CDR3 contains 17 residues. Trimming took off 2 bases at V and 4 bases at J, with 20 bases between the two ends. The CDR3 DNA is TGTGCCAGCAGCTTAATGGGTCGGTCAAGTAGCGGCACTGAAGCTTTCTTT. It yields the protein CASSLMGRSSSGTEAFF.

This chain uses TRBV11-2 with TRBJ2-1, with TRBD1 as a possible D gene (6 bases). Trimming shortened V by 5 bases and J by 0 bases, and 8 bases separated the two germline ends. The germline gives CDR1 SGHAT, CDR2 FQNNGV. The CDR3 is 14 amino acids. The CDR3: CASSVDSSYNEQFF. The CDR3 nucleotides read TGTGCCAGCAGCGTGGACAGCTCCTACAATGAGCAGTTCTTC. Combining the CDR3 with reference TRBV11-2 and TRBJ2-1 gives the whole variable domain EAGVAQSPRYKIIEKRQSVAFWCNPISGHATLYWYQQILGQGPKLLIQFQNNGVVDDSQLPKDRFSAERLKGVDSTLKIQPAKLEDSAVYLCASSVDSSYNEQFFGPGTRLTVL.

This chain joins TRBV30 and TRBJ2-7; perhaps TRBD1 as D (6 bases). The germline gives CDR1 GTSNPN, CDR2 SVGIG (reference sequence). Between the trimmed V and J ends, which lost 3 bases and 0 bases, there was a span of 15 bases. The CDR3 covers 15 residues. The CDR3 protein is CAWSPLGTSSYEQYF. The CDR3 DNA follows: TGTGCCTGGAGCCCCCTAGGGACAAGCTCCTACGAGCAGTACTTC.